This T cell receptor (beta chain) was recovered during a study of shared clonotypes between healthy human individuals. Overall study context: Donors were two women and a few men aged 18 to 49. Plates per donor: three CD4 naive, three CD4 memory, two CD8 naive, one CD8 memory.

CDR3 length equals 14 residues. The germline V gene has CDR1 KGHSH and CDR2 LQKENI. The germline V and J ends were trimmed by 3 bases and 3 bases, with 11 bases remaining between them. Points from the study as a whole: Naive subsets generally exceeded memory subsets in estimated richness.

About this clone: As yet, its antigen is unknown.

An assay was performed, and its level was deep. Clones were sequenced by immunoSEQ multiplex PCR, and TCRdb holds only the in-frame ones, with some missing. The repertoire has some 1.5 million clones, roughly 96% of them found once; the top ten carry roughly 1.2%. The V and J genes are TRBV18 and TRBJ1-1; tentatively, D is TRBD1 (5 bases). The sample was naive CD4+ T cells sorted from blood. Subset described: CD45RA+ positively selected. This clonotype was sampled from a man younger than 45 in good health. The CDR3 sequence: CASSPRPGDTEAFF. CDR3 DNA sequence: TGTGCCAGCTCACCCCGCCCGGGGGACACTGAAGCTTTCTTT.